The clone carrying this TCR beta chain is medium-sized. Its antigen is unidentified. Sample time point: sample taken at primary tumor resection. Tumor, nontumor lung or frozen PBMC supplied whole RNA, sequenced without sorting. The data were taken from a study of spatial heterogeneity in lung cancer. Study-level findings and limits: Intratumoral expanded alpha and beta TCR counts were found to track tumor mutation counts.

Germline V lookup: CDR1 DFQATT, CDR2 SNEGSKA (reference sequence). V was trimmed by 5 bases and J by 7 bases, leaving 24 bases between them. The CDR3 runs 15 residues. TCRdb re-called the 5' RACE reads with MiXCR, one entry per CDR3 protein. The sample has just over 1,400 distinct CDR3 sequences, over 10% seen once. This clonotype was obtained from a female donor with early-stage non-small cell lung cancer. The chain employs TRBV20-1 and TRBJ2-7; a possible D gene is TRBD2 (6 bases). Sequences were derived from lung tumor tissue, sampled at surgery. The CDR3 is CSAYTGGGSPGEQYF. In DNA form, the CDR3 reads TGCAGTGCTTATACAGGAGGAGGGAGCCCGGGGGAGCAGTACTTC.